This T cell receptor (beta chain) was documented in a study of blood T cell repertoires in COVID-19. A few counts support this clone. Clinical histories supplied by participants themselves formed the basis of cohort assignment. Some clones are missing from TCRdb's copy, which holds only in-frame ones; the method was immunoSEQ multiplex PCR. The table lists 200,000 to 250,000 clones, roughly nine tenths of them singletons. The CDR3 is 12 amino acids. The V gene's germline CDR1 is LNHDA and CDR2 SQIVND (reference sequence). Trimming took off 4 bases at V and 8 bases at J, with 9 bases between the two ends.

This chain connects TRBV19 to TRBJ2-1; D is possibly TRBD1 (5 bases). The TCR sequence derives from a woman between 45 and 65 years old in a cohort exposed to, infected with or recovered from COVID-19 (not recorded which). The sequenced sample consisted of PBMCs or T cells enriched from blood (not recorded which). The CDR3 region is CASSKSGYEQFF. CDR3 DNA: TGTGCCAGTAGTAAATCAGGGTATGAGCAGTTCTTC.